This TCR beta chain was captured in a study of T cells in Graves' hyperthyroidism and ophthalmopathy. Diagnoses were established using clinical symptoms, serum thyroxine and TRAb, thyroid ultrasound and orbital computed tomography. This clonotype was recorded at least ten times. It was RNA transcripts that yielded the amplified TCR beta CDR3 regions. In the first-round RT-PCR of the TCR CDR3, the HTBI primer set was used. TCRdb re-analysed the multiplex PCR reads in MiXCR, keeping a single row per CDR3 protein. The sample holds more than 300,000 distinct CDR3 sequences; roughly 13% are singletons and the top ten take roughly 25%. Trimming cost V 0 bases and J 4 bases, with 8 bases left between them. CDR1 DFQATT and CDR2 SNEGSKA come from the germline V gene (reference sequence). The CDR3 contains 13 residues.

Sequenced: blood. J is TRBJ2-3 and V is TRBV20-1; D uncertain. The receptor was derived from a woman aged 25 to 45 with Graves' hyperthyroidism. CDR3 sequence: CSARDRWADTQYF. DNA for the CDR3: TGCAGTGCTAGAGATCGGTGGGCAGATACGCAGTATTTT.